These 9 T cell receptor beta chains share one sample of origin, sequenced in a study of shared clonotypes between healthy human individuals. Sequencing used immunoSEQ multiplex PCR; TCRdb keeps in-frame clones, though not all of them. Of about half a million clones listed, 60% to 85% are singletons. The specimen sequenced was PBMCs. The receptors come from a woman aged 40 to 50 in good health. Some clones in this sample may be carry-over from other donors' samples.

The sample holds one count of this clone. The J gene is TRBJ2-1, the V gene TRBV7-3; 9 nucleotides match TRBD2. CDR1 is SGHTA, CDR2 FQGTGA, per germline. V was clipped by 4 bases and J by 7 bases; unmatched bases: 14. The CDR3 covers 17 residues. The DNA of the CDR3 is TGTGCCAGCAGCTCCTCGGGGCAAGCGGGAGGCAGGAATGAGCAGTTCTTC. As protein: CASSSSGQAGGRNEQFF.

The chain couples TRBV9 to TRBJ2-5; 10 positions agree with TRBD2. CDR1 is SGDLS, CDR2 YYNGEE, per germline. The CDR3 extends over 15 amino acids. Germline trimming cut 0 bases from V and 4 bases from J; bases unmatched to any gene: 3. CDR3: CASSVGTSGRETQYF. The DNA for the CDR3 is TGTGCCAGCAGCGTAGGGACTAGCGGTAGAGAGACCCAGTACTTC.

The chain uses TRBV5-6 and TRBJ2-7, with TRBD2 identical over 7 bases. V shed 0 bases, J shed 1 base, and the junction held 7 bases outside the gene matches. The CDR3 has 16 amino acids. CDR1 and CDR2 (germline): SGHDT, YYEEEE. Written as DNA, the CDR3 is TGTGCCAGCAGCTTGGCCCGCGGGAGTTGGTCCTACGAGCAGTACTTC. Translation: CASSLARGSWSYEQYF.

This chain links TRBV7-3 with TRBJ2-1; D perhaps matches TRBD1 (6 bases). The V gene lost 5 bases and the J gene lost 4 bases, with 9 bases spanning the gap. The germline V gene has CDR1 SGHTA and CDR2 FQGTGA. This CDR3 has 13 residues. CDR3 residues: CASSSDRYNEQFF. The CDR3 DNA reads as TGTGCCAGCAGCAGCGACAGGTACAATGAGCAGTTCTTC.

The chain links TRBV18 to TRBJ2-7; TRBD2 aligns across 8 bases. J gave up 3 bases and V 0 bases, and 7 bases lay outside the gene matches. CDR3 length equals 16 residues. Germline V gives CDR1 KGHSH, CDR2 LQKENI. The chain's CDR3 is CASSPPLAGIGYEQYF. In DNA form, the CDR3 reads TGTGCCAGCTCACCACCGTTAGCGGGAATAGGCTACGAGCAGTACTTC. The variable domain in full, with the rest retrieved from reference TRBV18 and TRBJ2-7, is NAGVMQNPRHLVRRRGQEARLRCSPMKGHSHVYWYRQLPEEGLKFMVYLQKENIIDESGMPKERFSAEFPKEGPSILRIQQVVRGDSAAYFCASSPPLAGIGYEQYFGPGTRLTVT.

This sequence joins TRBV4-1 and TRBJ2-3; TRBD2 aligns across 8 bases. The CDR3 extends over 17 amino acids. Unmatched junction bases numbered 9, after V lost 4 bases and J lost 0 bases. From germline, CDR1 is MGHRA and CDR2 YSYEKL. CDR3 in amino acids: CASSPLLAAASTDTQYF. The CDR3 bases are TGCGCCAGCAGCCCCCTACTAGCGGCCGCTAGCACAGATACGCAGTATTTT.

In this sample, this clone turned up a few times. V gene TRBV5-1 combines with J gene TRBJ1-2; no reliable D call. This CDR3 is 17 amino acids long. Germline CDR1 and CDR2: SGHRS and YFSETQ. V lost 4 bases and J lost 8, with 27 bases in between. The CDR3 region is CASSPSQTAREVRGYTF. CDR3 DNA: TGCGCCAGCAGCCCCAGCCAGACGGCGCGGGAAGTGAGGGGCTACACCTTC.

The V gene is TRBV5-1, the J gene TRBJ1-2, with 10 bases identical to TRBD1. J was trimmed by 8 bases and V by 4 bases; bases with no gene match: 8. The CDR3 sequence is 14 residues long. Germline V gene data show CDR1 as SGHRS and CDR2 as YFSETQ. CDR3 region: CASSSGQGVFGYTF. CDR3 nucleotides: TGCGCCAGCAGCAGCGGACAGGGGGTCTTCGGCTACACCTTC.

The chain's CDR3 is CASSGTIRDQPQHF. In DNA, the CDR3 is TGTGCCAGCAGTGGGACCATCCGAGATCAGCCCCAGCATTTT. The V and J genes are TRBV25-1 and TRBJ1-5; no clear D gene. Germline V gives CDR1 MGHDK, CDR2 SYGVNS. V lost 4 bases, J lost 5 bases, and 12 bases lay in between. The CDR3 runs to 14 residues.